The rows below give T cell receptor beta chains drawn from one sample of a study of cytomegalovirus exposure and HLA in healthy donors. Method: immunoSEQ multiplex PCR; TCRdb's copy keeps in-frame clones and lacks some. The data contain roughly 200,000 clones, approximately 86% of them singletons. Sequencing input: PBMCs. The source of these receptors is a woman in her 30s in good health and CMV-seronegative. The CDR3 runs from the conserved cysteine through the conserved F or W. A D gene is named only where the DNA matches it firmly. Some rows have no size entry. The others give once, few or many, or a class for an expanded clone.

cdr3_aa: CANPMPGTGLPLAKNIQYF
cdr3_nt: TGCGCCAACCCCATGCCGGGGACAGGTTTACCCCTAGCCAAAAACATTCAGTACTTC
j_call: TRBJ2-4
v_call: TRBV10-1
clone_size: -
d_call: TRBD1

cdr3_aa: CASSPRQRSGYTF
cdr3_nt: TGTGCCAGCTCACCTCGGCAGCGCTCTGGCTACACCTTC
j_call: TRBJ1-2
v_call: TRBV18
clone_size: -
d_call: -

cdr3_aa: CASSPYSGGSKQFF
cdr3_nt: TGTGCCAGCAGCCCCTATAGCGGGGGGAGTAAGCAGTTCTTC
j_call: TRBJ2-1
v_call: TRBV6-5
clone_size: -
d_call: TRBD2

cdr3_aa: CSVEGRGYEDTQYF
cdr3_nt: TGCAGCGTTGAAGGCAGAGGGTACGAAGATACGCAGTATTTT
j_call: TRBJ2-3
v_call: TRBV29-1
clone_size: -
d_call: -

cdr3_aa: CASSVGGSTDTQYF
cdr3_nt: TGTGCCAGCAGCGTAGGCGGTAGCACAGATACGCAGTATTTT
j_call: TRBJ2-3
v_call: TRBV9
clone_size: once
d_call: -

cdr3_aa: CASSAGTISMAFF
cdr3_nt: TGTGCCAGTAGTGCGGGGACTATCTCGATGGCTTTCTTT
j_call: TRBJ1-1
v_call: TRBV19
clone_size: -
d_call: -

cdr3_aa: CASSLRWQADQQYF
cdr3_nt: TGCGCCAGCAGCTTGCGTTGGCAGGCTGACCAGCAGTACTTC
j_call: TRBJ2-7
v_call: TRBV5-1
clone_size: -
d_call: -

cdr3_aa: CATSSQTGASYNEQFF
cdr3_nt: TGTGCCACCAGCAGCCAGACAGGGGCTTCCTACAATGAGCAGTTCTTC
j_call: TRBJ2-1
v_call: TRBV15
clone_size: -
d_call: TRBD1

cdr3_aa: CASMGDFSSSYNEQFF
cdr3_nt: TGTGCCAGTATGGGGGACTTCTCCAGCTCCTACAATGAGCAGTTCTTC
j_call: TRBJ2-1
v_call: TRBV19
clone_size: -
d_call: -

cdr3_aa: CASLPRALSYEQYF
cdr3_nt: TGTGCCAGCCTACCCCGAGCGTTAAGCTACGAGCAGTACTTC
j_call: TRBJ2-7
v_call: TRBV28
clone_size: -
d_call: -

cdr3_aa: CASSTGKDYGYTF
cdr3_nt: TGTGCCAGCAGTACCGGGAAAGACTATGGCTACACCTTC
j_call: TRBJ1-2
v_call: TRBV6-6
clone_size: once
d_call: -

cdr3_aa: CASSSFSGSYNEQFF
cdr3_nt: TGCGCCAGCAGCTCCTTTTCCGGGTCCTACAATGAGCAGTTCTTC
j_call: TRBJ2-1
v_call: TRBV5-1
clone_size: -
d_call: -

cdr3_aa: CASSLGSGPDTQYF
cdr3_nt: TGTGCCAGCAGTTTAGGTAGCGGGCCAGATACGCAGTATTTT
j_call: TRBJ2-3
v_call: TRBV27
clone_size: -
d_call: TRBD2